These 29 T cell receptor beta chains were sequenced from one sample in a study of shared clonotypes between healthy human individuals. Here immunoSEQ multiplex PCR was the method, and the copy in TCRdb shows in-frame clones only, minus some. The sample consists of over a million clones, around three quarters of them appearing once. Sample: memory CD4+ T cells from PBMCs. Described subset: CD45RA-negative fraction. These receptors were taken from a man younger than 30 in good health. Some clones in this sample may be carry-over from other donors' samples.

In the case of this clone: Other DNA sequences in this specimen translate into the identical CDR3. The chain recombines TRBV29-1 with TRBJ2-7; D remains ambiguous. Germline assignment: CDR1 SQVTM and CDR2 ANQGSEA. The CDR3 sequence is 11 residues long. V was clipped by 4 bases and J by 0 bases, with 4 bases between them. The CDR3 loop is CSVGTSYEQYF. CDR3 nucleotides: TGCAGCGTTGGGACCTCCTACGAGCAGTACTTC.

V and J are TRBV19 and TRBJ1-1; the D is unclear. Trimming stripped 7 bases from V and 1 base from J, with 10 bases between. The length of the CDR3 is 13 residues. The germline CDR1 and CDR2 sequences are LNHDA and SQIVND (reference sequence). CDR3 protein: CASIPPANTEAFF. The CDR3 DNA follows: TGTGCCAGTATCCCACCGGCGAACACTGAAGCTTTCTTT.

The chain combines TRBV4-2 with TRBJ2-1; TRBD2 matches at 11 bases. Germline V gives CDR1 LGHNA, CDR2 YNFKEQ. CDR3 length: 16 residues. Unmatched junction bases numbered 6, after V lost 0 bases and J lost 8 bases. For the CDR3, the DNA is TGTGCCAGCAGCCAAGAACTAGCGGGAGTAGGGGATGAGCAGTTCTTC. It is translated as CASSQELAGVGDEQFF.

The J gene is TRBJ2-1, the V gene TRBV7-9; tentatively, D is TRBD1 (6 bases). The CDR3 consists of 13 residues. The V end was cut by 1 base, the J end by 9 bases, with 10 bases between. Per the germline V gene, CDR1 is SEHNR and CDR2 is FQNEAQ (reference sequence). CDR3 sequence: CASSLVGTLEQFF. Here the CDR3 DNA reads TGTGCCAGCAGCTTAGTGGGGACACTTGAGCAGTTCTTC.

The genes are TRBV7-2 and TRBJ1-1; 9 bases line up with TRBD1. V dropped 8 bases and J dropped 2; count of bases not matched to a gene: 9. This CDR3 is 15 amino acids long. In germline, CDR1 is SGHTA, CDR2 FQGNSA. CDR3 amino acids: CASPIQGAVNTEAFF. The DNA of the CDR3 is TGTGCCAGCCCGATACAGGGGGCGGTCAACACTGAAGCTTTCTTT.

The chain carries TRBV4-2 and TRBJ2-5, with D perhaps matching TRBD1 (5 bases). The CDR3 contains 15 residues. CDR1 LGHNA and CDR2 YNFKEQ come from the germline V gene. The V gene lost 0 bases and the J gene lost 1 base, with 9 bases spanning the gap. The CDR3 region is CASSQDRGSQETQYF. CDR3 bases: TGTGCCAGCAGCCAAGATAGGGGCAGCCAAGAGACCCAGTACTTC.

This chain connects TRBV5-1 to TRBJ2-7; D call uncertain. Trimming stripped 4 bases from V and 4 bases from J, with 15 bases between. CDR3 length: 14 amino acids. Per germline, CDR1 SGHRS and CDR2 YFSETQ. CDR3 region: CASSQVGQNYEQYF. CDR3 coding DNA: TGCGCCAGCAGCCAGGTAGGGCAGAATTACGAGCAGTACTTC. Variable domain in full (rest from reference TRBV5-1 and TRBJ2-7): KAGVTQTPRYLIKTRGQQVTLSCSPISGHRSVSWYQQTPGQGLQFLFEYFSETQRNKGNFPGRFSGRQFSNSRSEMNVSTLELGDSALYLCASSQVGQNYEQYFGPGTRLTVT.

The V call is TRBV11-2, the J call TRBJ2-5; perhaps TRBD1 as D (5 bases). Germline values: CDR1 SGHAT, CDR2 FQNNGV. Trimming pared 2 bases from V and 5 bases from J, leaving 12 bases between. CDR3 length equals 14 residues. CDR3 amino acids: CASSLFGWGETQYF. The CDR3 region has the DNA TGTGCCAGCAGCTTATTTGGGTGGGGCGAGACCCAGTACTTC. The full variable domain, completed using reference TRBV11-2 and TRBJ2-5, is EAGVAQSPRYKIIEKRQSVAFWCNPISGHATLYWYQQILGQGPKLLIQFQNNGVVDDSQLPKDRFSAERLKGVDSTLKIQPAKLEDSAVYLCASSLFGWGETQYFGPGTRLLVL.

As regards this clone: The sample has other DNA sequences that encode this CDR3 too. The rearrangement uses TRBV7-2 and TRBJ2-1; 10 positions agree with TRBD2. The length of the CDR3 is 15 residues. Germline CDR1 is SGHTA and CDR2 is FQGNSA. The V segment lost 3 bases and the J segment 3 bases; nucleotides outside the gene matches: 2. The CDR3 is CASSLGLASYNEQFF. CDR3 nucleotide sequence: TGTGCCAGCAGCTTGGGACTAGCGAGCTACAATGAGCAGTTCTTC.

This clone was picked up one time. The chain employs TRBV6-5 and TRBJ2-7; D is undetermined. V lost 7 bases, J lost 5 bases, and 15 bases lay in between. CDR1 MNHEY and CDR2 SVGAGI come from the germline V gene. The CDR3 spans 13 residues. The chain's CDR3 is CASNLMGPDEQYF. The CDR3 region has the DNA TGTGCCAGCAACCTCATGGGCCCGGACGAGCAGTACTTC.

This chain connects TRBV30 to TRBJ1-1; no reliable D call. From germline, CDR1 is GTSNPN and CDR2 SVGIG (reference sequence). This CDR3 spans 12 amino acids. V lost 0 bases and J 4 bases, leaving 6 bases between the germline ends. The CDR3 region has the DNA TGTGCCTGGAGTGTACTCACCACTGAAGCTTTCTTT. Its protein product is CAWSVLTTEAFF.

The chain joins TRBV10-3 to TRBJ2-7, with D perhaps given as TRBD1 or TRBD2 (5 bases each). This CDR3 region has 15 residues. Per the germline V gene, CDR1 is ENHRY and CDR2 is SYGVKD. V was shortened by 6 bases and J by 2 bases, with 17 bases between the two germline ends. CDR3 sequence reads: CAIRSHGTQTYEQYF. The CDR3 region has the DNA TGTGCCATCAGATCACACGGGACGCAGACCTACGAGCAGTACTTC.

A single count supports this clone. The chain uses TRBV29-1 and TRBJ2-2; D gene uncertain. V was cut by 3 bases and J by 7 bases, with 9 bases left in between. CDR1 and CDR2 from the germline V gene are SQVTM and ANQGSEA. The length of the CDR3 is 12 residues. The CDR3 protein is CSVEEFIGELFF. In DNA form, the CDR3 reads TGCAGCGTTGAGGAATTCATCGGGGAGCTGTTTTTT.

The chain carries TRBV15 and TRBJ1-3; D ambiguous. Trimming left V 8 bases short and J 3 bases short, with 5 bases between. The CDR3 length is 11 residues. Germline CDR1 LNHNV, CDR2 YYDKDF (reference sequence). The CDR3 protein is CATGIGNTIYF. The CDR3 DNA follows: TGTGCCACCGGGATTGGAAACACCATATATTTT.

The V gene is TRBV18, the J gene TRBJ2-7; D is possibly TRBD1 (6 bases). The CDR3 covers 13 residues. Germline CDR1 and CDR2: KGHSH and LQKENI. Trimming pared 5 bases from V and 4 bases from J, leaving 12 bases between. Here the CDR3 DNA reads TGTGCCAGCTCAGACGGACAGAGTTACGAGCAGTACTTC. It is translated as CASSDGQSYEQYF.

The CDR3 nucleotides are TGTGCCAGTAGTATACAAGCGGGAGGACAAGAGACCCAGTACTTC. Its translation: CASSIQAGGQETQYF. The V call is TRBV19, the J call TRBJ2-5; 9 bases are a match to TRBD2. Germline loops: CDR1 LNHDA, CDR2 SQIVND (reference sequence). The CDR3 covers 15 residues. V shed 2 bases and J 2 bases; nucleotides not matched to a gene: 3.

About this clone itself: The same CDR3 is also encoded by other DNA sequences in this sample. The chain joins TRBV5-1 to TRBJ2-3; 10 positions agree with TRBD1. CDR3 length equals 14 residues. With V trimmed by 4 bases and J by 6 bases, 5 bases remained unmatched. Germline lookup yields CDR1 SGHRS and CDR2 YFSETQ. The CDR3 spells CASSPRQGADTQYF. CDR3 coding DNA: TGCGCCAGCAGCCCAAGACAGGGGGCGGATACGCAGTATTTT.

Comment on this clone: Other nucleotide sequences from this sample produce the same CDR3. The chain is built from TRBV7-2 and TRBJ2-7; D remains ambiguous. The V gene's germline CDR1 is SGHTA and CDR2 FQGNSA. V was shortened by 1 base and J by 5 bases, with 6 bases between the two germline ends. The CDR3 runs 12 residues. The CDR3 bases are TGTGCCAGCAGCTTAGTTGGCGACGAGCAGTACTTC. Translated: CASSLVGDEQYF.

As concerns this clone: Other DNA sequences from this sample encode an identical CDR3 as well. The J gene is TRBJ2-2, the V gene TRBV7-3; D unresolved. CDR3 length: 13 amino acids. V lost 5 bases and J 4 bases, leaving 8 bases between the germline ends. The germline CDR1 and CDR2 sequences are SGHTA and FQGTGA. The CDR3 DNA reads TGTGCCAGCAGCCCAGGTGGCACCGGGGAGCTGTTTTTT. It is translated as CASSPGGTGELFF. Variable domain in full (rest from reference TRBV7-3 and TRBJ2-2): GAGVSQTPSNKVTEKGKYVELRCDPISGHTALYWYRQSLGQGPEFLIYFQGTGAADDSGLPNDRFFAVRPEGSVSTLKIQRTERGDSAVYLCASSPGGTGELFFGEGSRLTVL.

The chain carries TRBV11-3 and TRBJ2-1; the match to TRBD2 covers 11 bases. The CDR3 covers 15 residues. With V trimmed by 5 bases and J by 8 bases, 8 bases remained unmatched. Germline V gene sequence: CDR1 SGHNT, CDR2 YENEEA. CDR3 amino acids: CASSTGTSGNDEQFF. CDR3 nucleotide sequence: TGTGCCAGCAGCACCGGGACTAGCGGTAACGATGAGCAGTTCTTC.

This clone has just one count. The genes are TRBV7-2 and TRBJ2-5; D gene unclear. The V end was cut by 3 bases, the J end by 5 bases, with 10 bases between. Looked up from germline, CDR1 is SGHTA and CDR2 is FQGNSA. This CDR3 spans 13 amino acids. CDR3 region: CASSFRVQETQYF. As DNA, the CDR3 is TGTGCCAGCAGCTTTCGGGTTCAGGAGACCCAGTACTTC.

The J gene is TRBJ1-1, the V gene TRBV10-1; D not certain. This CDR3 comprises 18 residues. Trimming removed 0 bases from V and 4 bases from J, with 21 bases in between. CDR1 is WNHNN and CDR2 is SYGVQD in the germline V gene (reference sequence). CDR3 protein: CASSESIKGPQTGTEAFF. Written as DNA, the CDR3 is TGCGCCAGCAGTGAGTCGATAAAGGGCCCGCAAACGGGCACTGAAGCTTTCTTT.

V is TRBV4-1 and J is TRBJ2-3; 8 nucleotides match TRBD1. The CDR3 runs 15 residues. With V trimmed by 4 bases and J by 4 bases, 7 bases remained unmatched. From germline, CDR1 is MGHRA and CDR2 YSYEKL. The CDR3 loop reads CASSPMDREADTQYF. CDR3 coding DNA: TGCGCCAGCAGCCCCATGGACAGGGAGGCAGATACGCAGTATTTT.

The J gene is TRBJ2-5, the V gene TRBV6-6; TRBD1 might be the D (6 bases). CDR1 and CDR2 (germline): MNHNY, SVGAGI (reference sequence). The length of the CDR3 is 13 residues. The ends were cut back, 6 bases at V and 5 bases at J, with 13 bases in the middle. The CDR3, as DNA: TGTGCCAGCAGGAGTTACAGGGAGGAGACCCAGTACTTC. As protein: CASRSYREETQYF.

The rearrangement joins TRBV28 to TRBJ1-2; 7 positions match TRBD1. Per germline, CDR1 MDHEN and CDR2 SYDVKM. The CDR3 consists of 15 residues. Trimming removed 5 bases from V and 6 bases from J; junction bases left unmatched: 12. The CDR3 region has the DNA TGTGCCAGCAGTACGCGACAGGGCCCGACGAATGGCTACACCTTC. It is translated as CASSTRQGPTNGYTF.

The CDR3 reads CASSFVGKETQYF. The CDR3 DNA reads TGTGCCAGCAGCTTTGTTGGGAAAGAGACCCAGTACTTC. This rearrangement joins TRBV7-2 to TRBJ2-5; the D is unclear. The CDR3 is 13 amino acids. The V and J ends lost 3 bases and 3 bases respectively, with 8 bases between them. From germline, CDR1 is SGHTA and CDR2 FQGNSA.

The count of this clone is one. The chain is built from TRBV11-2 and TRBJ1-2; D is unclear. Trimming cost V 0 bases and J 5 bases, with 13 bases left between them. This CDR3 region has 15 residues. Germline V gene lookup returns CDR1 SGHAT and CDR2 FQNNGV. The DNA for the CDR3 is TGTGCCAGCAGCTTAGATTCGGACGCGCGATATGGCTACACCTTC. Translation gives CASSLDSDARYGYTF.

The rearrangement joins TRBV7-2 to TRBJ2-5; 7 bases line up with TRBD2. The CDR3 has 13 residues. Germline V gene lookup returns CDR1 SGHTA and CDR2 FQGNSA. J gave up 9 bases and V 4 bases, and 8 bases lay outside the gene matches. The DNA for the CDR3 is TGTGCCAGCAGCTGGCGCGGGGGAACTTCCCAGTACTTC. It translates to CASSWRGGTSQYF. The full variable domain, in which reference TRBV7-2 and TRBJ2-5 provide the parts outside the CDR3, is GAGVSQSPSNKVTEKGKDVELRCDPISGHTALYWYRQSLGQGLEFLIYFQGNSAPDKSGLPSDRFSAERTGGSVSTLTIQRTQQEDSAVYLCASSWRGGTSQYFGPGTRLLVL.

The chain is built from TRBV21-1 and TRBJ1-5. TRBV21-1 is a documented pseudogene. The CDR3 extends over 18 amino acids. The CDR3 spells CASSKSTAGGRPNQPQHF. DNA of the CDR3: TGTGCCAGCAGCAAAAGTACGGCAGGCGGACGCCCCAATCAGCCCCAGCATTTT.